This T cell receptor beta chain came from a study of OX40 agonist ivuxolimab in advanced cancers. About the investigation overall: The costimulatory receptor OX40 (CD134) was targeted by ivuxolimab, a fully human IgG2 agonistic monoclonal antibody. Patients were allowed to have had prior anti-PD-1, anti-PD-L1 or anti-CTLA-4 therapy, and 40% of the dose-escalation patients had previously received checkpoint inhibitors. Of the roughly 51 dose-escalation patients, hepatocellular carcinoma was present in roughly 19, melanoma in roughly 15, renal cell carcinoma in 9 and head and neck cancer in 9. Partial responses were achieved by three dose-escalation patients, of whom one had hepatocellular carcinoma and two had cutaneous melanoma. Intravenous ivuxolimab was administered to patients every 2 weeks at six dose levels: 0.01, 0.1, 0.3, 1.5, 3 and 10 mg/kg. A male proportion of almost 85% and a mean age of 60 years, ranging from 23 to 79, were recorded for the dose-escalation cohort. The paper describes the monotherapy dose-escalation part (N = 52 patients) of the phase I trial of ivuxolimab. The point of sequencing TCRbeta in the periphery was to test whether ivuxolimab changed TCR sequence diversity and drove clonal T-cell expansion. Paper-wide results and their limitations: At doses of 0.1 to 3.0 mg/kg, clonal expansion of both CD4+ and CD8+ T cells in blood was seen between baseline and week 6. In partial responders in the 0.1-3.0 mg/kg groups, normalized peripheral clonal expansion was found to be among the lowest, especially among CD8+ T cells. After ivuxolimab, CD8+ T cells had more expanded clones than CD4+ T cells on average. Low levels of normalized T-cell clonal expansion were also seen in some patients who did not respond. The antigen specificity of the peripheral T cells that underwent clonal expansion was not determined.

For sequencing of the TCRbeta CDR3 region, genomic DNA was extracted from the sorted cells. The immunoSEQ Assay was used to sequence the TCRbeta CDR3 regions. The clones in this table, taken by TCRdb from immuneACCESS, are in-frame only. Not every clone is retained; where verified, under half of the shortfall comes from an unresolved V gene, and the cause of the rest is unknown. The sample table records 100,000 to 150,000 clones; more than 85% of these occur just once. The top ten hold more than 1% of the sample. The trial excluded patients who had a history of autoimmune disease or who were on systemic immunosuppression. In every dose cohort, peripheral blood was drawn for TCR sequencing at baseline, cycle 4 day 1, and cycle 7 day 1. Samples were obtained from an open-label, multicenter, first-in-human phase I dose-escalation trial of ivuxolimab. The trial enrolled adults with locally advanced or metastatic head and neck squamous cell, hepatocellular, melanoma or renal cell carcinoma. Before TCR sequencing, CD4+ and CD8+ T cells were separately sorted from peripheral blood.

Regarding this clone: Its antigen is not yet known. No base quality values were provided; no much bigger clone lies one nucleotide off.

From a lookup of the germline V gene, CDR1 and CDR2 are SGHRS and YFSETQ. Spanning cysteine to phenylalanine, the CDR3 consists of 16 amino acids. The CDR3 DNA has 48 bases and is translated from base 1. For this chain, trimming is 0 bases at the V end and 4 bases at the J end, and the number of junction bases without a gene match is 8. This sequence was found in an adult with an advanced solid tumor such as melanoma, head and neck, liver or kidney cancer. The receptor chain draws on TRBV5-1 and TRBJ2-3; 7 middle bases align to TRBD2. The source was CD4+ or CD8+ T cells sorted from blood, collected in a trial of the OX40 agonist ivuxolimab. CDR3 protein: CASSLESGGSSDTQYF. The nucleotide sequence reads TGCGCCAGCAGCTTGGAGTCGGGCGGGAGCTCAGATACGCAGTATTTT. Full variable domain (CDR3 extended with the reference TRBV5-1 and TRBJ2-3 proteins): KAGVTQTPRYLIKTRGQQVTLSCSPISGHRSVSWYQQTPGQGLQFLFEYFSETQRNKGNFPGRFSGRQFSNSRSEMNVSTLELGDSALYLCASSLESGGSSDTQYFGPGTRLTVL.